The 20 T cell receptor beta chains given below trace back to one sample, sequenced in a study of patients and donors after allogeneic stem cell transplantation. MiXCR, run by TCRdb on the RT-PCR reads, gives a single entry per CDR3 protein. The data show approximately 160,000 distinct CDR3 sequences, approximately 30% seen once. Material for sequencing was blood, either unsorted or a sorted T cell fraction (not recorded which). The receptor source for this set is a human donor who was either an allogeneic HSCT recipient or a stem cell or donor lymphocyte infusion donor (not recorded which). It is not recorded whose cells these are; they may come from a transplant donor.

The chain carries TRBV13 and TRBJ2-7; TRBD2 agrees at 9 bases. V gave up 5 bases and J gave up 9 bases; unmatched junction bases: 8. The CDR3 runs to 13 residues. Germline assignment: CDR1 PRHDT and CDR2 FYEKMQ (reference sequence). The CDR3 loop reads CASSPTSGRPQYF. CDR3 sequence (DNA): TGTGCCAGCAGCCCGACTAGCGGAAGGCCGCAGTACTTC.

This clonotype appeared a few times. The gene calls are TRBV7-9 and TRBJ1-1, with TRBD1 matching 9 bases. This CDR3 is 15 amino acids long. Germline V gives CDR1 SEHNR, CDR2 FQNEAQ (reference sequence). Trimming removed 7 bases from V and 1 base from J; junction bases left unmatched: 7. This CDR3 is CASTSGGQGNTEAFF. In nucleotides, the CDR3 is TGTGCCAGCACCTCGGGGGGACAGGGGAACACTGAAGCTTTCTTT.

The chain joins TRBV5-1 to TRBJ2-2; 10 positions agree with TRBD2. CDR3 length: 15 residues. V shed 2 bases, J shed 5 bases, and the junction held 3 bases outside the gene matches. Germline-derived CDR1 and CDR2 are SGHRS and YFSETQ. The CDR3 spells CASSFSGRETGELFF. The CDR3 DNA reads as TGCGCCAGCAGCTTCAGCGGGAGGGAGACCGGGGAGCTGTTTTTT.

This clonotype was found a few times. The chain employs TRBV7-9 and TRBJ2-4; a possible D gene is TRBD1 (5 bases). This CDR3 has 14 amino acids. CDR1 SEHNR and CDR2 FQNEAQ come from the germline V gene (reference sequence). The V gene lost 2 bases and the J gene lost 6 bases, with 11 bases spanning the gap. DNA of the CDR3: TGTGCCAGCAGCTTACCAGGGTGGGGAAACATTCAGTACTTC. This translates into CASSLPGWGNIQYF.

This clonotype was observed at least ten times. The chain is built from TRBV7-9 and TRBJ1-1; the D is unclear. This CDR3 has 13 amino acids. Germline CDR1 reads SEHNR; CDR2 reads FQNEAQ (reference sequence). V lost 3 bases and J 1 base, leaving 6 bases between the germline ends. For the CDR3, the DNA is TGTGCCAGCAGCTTCACGGGGAACACTGAAGCTTTCTTT. It translates to CASSFTGNTEAFF.

The table lists this clonotype with many counts. V is TRBV29-1 and J is TRBJ2-1; 10 bases align to TRBD2. The germline CDR1 and CDR2 sequences are SQVTM and ANQGSEA. The CDR3 has 15 amino acids. V lost 6 bases, J lost 2 bases, and 7 bases stayed unmatched. The CDR3 region has the DNA TGCAGCGTCCCACGGACTAGCGGACCCTACAATGAGCAGTTCTTC. It is translated as CSVPRTSGPYNEQFF.

The chain carries TRBV5-1 and TRBJ2-2, with 7 bases lining up with TRBD2. The CDR3 covers 18 residues. The trim removed 1 base at V and 1 base at J, leaving 10 bases unmatched. The germline V gene has CDR1 SGHRS and CDR2 YFSETQ. For the CDR3, the DNA is TGCGCCAGCAGCTTGCGGCTGATAGCGGGCGGGAACACCGGGGAGCTGTTTTTT. Translated: CASSLRLIAGGNTGELFF.

This CDR3 is CASSMLSREVAYEQYF. The DNA of the CDR3 is TGTGCCAGCAGCATGCTCTCGCGGGAGGTTGCCTACGAGCAGTACTTC. V gene TRBV3-1 combines with J gene TRBJ2-7; TRBD2 matches 8 bases. Germline V gives CDR1 LGHDT, CDR2 YNNKEL (reference sequence). The CDR3 has 16 residues. Trimming cost V 5 bases and J 2 bases; bases outside gene matches: 11.

The table lists this clonotype with a few counts. The rearrangement links TRBV4-1 to TRBJ1-5; 10 bases line up with TRBD1. Germline assignment: CDR1 MGHRA and CDR2 YSYEKL. The CDR3 has 16 residues. Trimming took 4 bases from V and 2 from J; bases not matched to a gene: 5. CDR3 nucleotides: TGCGCCAGCAGCCGTGGGACAGGGGAAGGCAATCAGCCCCAGCATTTT. As protein: CASSRGTGEGNQPQHF.

There are many counts of this clonotype. This chain connects TRBV27 to TRBJ1-2; a weak D match, TRBD1 (5 bases). The V and J ends lost 0 bases and 5 bases respectively, with 7 bases between them. Germline lookup yields CDR1 MNHEY and CDR2 SMNVEV (reference sequence). The CDR3 totals 13 residues. In DNA, the CDR3 is TGTGCCAGCAGTTTATCAGGGGTGTATGGCTACACCTTC. This encodes CASSLSGVYGYTF.

The V call is TRBV24-1, the J call TRBJ2-1; 10 positions agree with TRBD1. With V trimmed by 7 bases and J by 9 bases, 8 bases remained unmatched. Per germline, CDR1 KGHDR and CDR2 SFDVKD. The CDR3 has 14 residues. CDR3 amino acids: CATRAGQGDSEQFF. DNA of the CDR3: TGTGCCACCAGAGCAGGACAGGGGGACAGTGAGCAGTTCTTC.

This clonotype was counted only a few times. The V call is TRBV9, the J call TRBJ1-5, with D unresolved. The germline CDR1 and CDR2 sequences are SGDLS and YYNGEE. The CDR3 has 14 residues. The ends were cut back, 3 bases at V and 3 bases at J, with 10 bases in the middle. The CDR3 bases are TGTGCCAGCAGCGGTGGGAACCCCAATCAGCCCCAGCATTTT. Translation: CASSGGNPNQPQHF.

This clonotype was counted between two and nine times. This chain uses TRBV6-6 with TRBJ1-5; D remains unclear. Germline V gene sequence: CDR1 MNHNY, CDR2 SVGAGI (reference sequence). V gave up 0 bases and J gave up 2 bases, with 5 bases separating them. The CDR3 loop spans 14 amino acids. CDR3 protein: CASSYSEGNQPQHF. The DNA of the CDR3 is TGTGCCAGCAGTTACTCGGAGGGCAATCAGCCCCAGCATTTT.

The chain combines TRBV4-3 with TRBJ2-1; 13 nucleotides line up with TRBD2. The CDR3 runs 20 residues. V gave up 2 bases and J gave up 0 bases; unmatched junction bases: 10. Per germline, CDR1 LGHNA and CDR2 YSLEER. As DNA, the CDR3 is TGCGCCAGCAGCCAATATACAGGGGGACTAGCGGGAAGCTCCTACAATGAGCAGTTCTTC. Translated: CASSQYTGGLAGSSYNEQFF.

This clonotype has a count of ten or more. The chain links TRBV7-8 to TRBJ1-2, with TRBD1 matching over 7 bases. J was trimmed by 4 bases and V by 5 bases; bases with no gene match: 4. CDR3 length: 13 residues. Germline values: CDR1 SGHVS, CDR2 FQNEAQ. The CDR3 spells CASSPDRTYGYTF. For the CDR3, the DNA is TGTGCCAGCAGCCCGGACAGGACCTATGGCTACACCTTC.

This clonotype was counted ten times or more. The V call is TRBV11-2, the J call TRBJ1-5; 10 positions agree with TRBD1. Unmatched junction bases numbered 5, after V lost 5 bases and J lost 4 bases. Germline values: CDR1 SGHAT, CDR2 FQNNGV. This CDR3 comprises 15 residues. CDR3 coding DNA: TGTGCCAGCAGCAAAGACAGGGGGCTGAATCAGCCCCAGCATTTT. Protein: CASSKDRGLNQPQHF.

J is TRBJ2-4 and V is TRBV12-3 or TRBV12-4; a weak D match, TRBD2 (5 bases). This CDR3 is 18 amino acids long. Trimming left V 6 bases short and J 0 bases short, with 21 bases between. The CDR3 DNA is TGTGCCAGCAGGGACCCAAGGGATTCGACTATAGCCAAAAACATTCAGTACTTC. Translated: CASRDPRDSTIAKNIQYF.

The chain employs TRBV7-6 and TRBJ1-3; D is uncertain. The CDR3 runs 15 residues. Germline-derived CDR1 and CDR2 are SGHVS and FNYEAQ. The ends were cut back, 3 bases at V and 1 base at J, with 10 bases in the middle. In DNA, the CDR3 is TGTGCCAGCAGCTTGGAGGGTGGATCTGGAAACACCATATATTTT. This encodes CASSLEGGSGNTIYF.

This chain connects TRBV5-5 to TRBJ2-7; D is undetermined. The CDR3 contains 16 residues. Germline V gives CDR1 SGHKS, CDR2 YYEKEE (reference sequence). V dropped 0 bases and J dropped 6 bases, with 19 bases sitting between them. CDR3 sequence reads: CASSLERGAILLEQYF. As DNA, the CDR3 is TGTGCCAGCAGCTTGGAACGCGGAGCGATTCTGCTCGAGCAGTACTTC.

This clonotype has a count of ten or more. V usage is TRBV5-1 and J usage is TRBJ1-2; no definite D call. In germline, CDR1 is SGHRS, CDR2 YFSETQ. This CDR3 region has 15 residues. Trimming pared 0 bases from V and 2 bases from J, leaving 11 bases between. CDR3 in DNA: TGCGCCAGCAGCTTGGGTCACCCACTAAACTATGGCTACACCTTC. Its translation: CASSLGHPLNYGYTF.